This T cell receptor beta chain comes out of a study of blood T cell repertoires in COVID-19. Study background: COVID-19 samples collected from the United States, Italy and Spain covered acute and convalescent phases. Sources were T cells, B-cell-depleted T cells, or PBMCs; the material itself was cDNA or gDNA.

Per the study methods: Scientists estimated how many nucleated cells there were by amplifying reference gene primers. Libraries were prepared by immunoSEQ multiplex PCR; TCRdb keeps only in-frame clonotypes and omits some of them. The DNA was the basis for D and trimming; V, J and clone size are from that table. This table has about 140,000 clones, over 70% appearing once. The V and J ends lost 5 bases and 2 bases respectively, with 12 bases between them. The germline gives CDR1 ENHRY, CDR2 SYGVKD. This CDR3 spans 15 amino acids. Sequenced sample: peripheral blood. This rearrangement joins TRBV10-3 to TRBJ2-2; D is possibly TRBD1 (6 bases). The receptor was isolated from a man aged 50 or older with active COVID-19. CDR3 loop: CAISSRGSNTGELFF. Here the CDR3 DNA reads TGTGCCATCAGTAGCAGGGGATCTAACACCGGGGAGCTGTTTTTT.